Listed below are T cell receptor beta chains from one sample, sequenced in a study of shared clonotypes between healthy human individuals. Produced via immunoSEQ multiplex PCR; TCRdb's table is partial and in-frame only. This table has 1.5 million to 2.5 million clones, approximately 94% appearing once. Source material: naive CD8+ T cells sorted from blood. These receptors were collected from a man aged 18 to 29 in good health. Both conserved end residues are part of each CDR3. Each record gives: J gene, CDR3 length, V gene, clone size, D gene, CDR3 DNA, CDR3 protein. D genes are given only for firm matches. The size field is filled for only some rows; it gives once, few, many or a size class.

j_gene: TRBJ1-2
len: 14
v_gene: TRBV4-1
abundance: -
d_gene: -
CDR3nt: TGCGCCAGCAGCCAGGAGGAGGGCCCGCTTTCTCGGGACTTC
CDR3aa: CASSQEEGPLSRDF

j_gene: TRBJ2-7
len: 14
v_gene: TRBV5-4
abundance: -
d_gene: -
CDR3nt: TGTGCCAGCAGCTTGGACAGCGGCACCTACGAGCAGTACTTC
CDR3aa: CASSLDSGTYEQYF

j_gene: TRBJ2-3
len: 11
v_gene: TRBV6-6
abundance: -
d_gene: -
CDR3nt: TGTGCCAGCACCCAACAGGGGGGGGAGTATTTT
CDR3aa: CASTQQGGEYF

j_gene: TRBJ2-3
len: 15
v_gene: TRBV10-3
abundance: once
d_gene: -
CDR3nt: TGTGCCATCAGTGTCGGCAGGGAGAGCACAGATACGCAGTATTTT
CDR3aa: CAISVGRESTDTQYF

j_gene: TRBJ2-5
len: 14
v_gene: TRBV7-9
abundance: -
d_gene: -
CDR3nt: TGTGCCAGCAGCTTAGGTCCCGGGTTGGAGACCCAGTACTTC
CDR3aa: CASSLGPGLETQYF

j_gene: TRBJ1-5
len: 14
v_gene: TRBV28
abundance: -
d_gene: TRBD1
CDR3nt: TGTGCCAGCAGTCCCGACAGGGTCTATCAGCCCCAGCATTTT
CDR3aa: CASSPDRVYQPQHF

j_gene: TRBJ2-7
len: 14
v_gene: TRBV2
abundance: -
d_gene: -
CDR3nt: TGTGCCAGCAGCAAGGGGCTTGGAGGCTACGAGCAGTACTTC
CDR3aa: CASSKGLGGYEQYF

j_gene: TRBJ2-1
len: 15
v_gene: TRBV5-4
abundance: once
d_gene: TRBD2
CDR3nt: TGTGCCAGCAGCTTTATAGCGGGGGAACACAATGAGCAGTTCTTC
CDR3aa: CASSFIAGEHNEQFF

j_gene: TRBJ2-5
len: 17
v_gene: TRBV11-2
abundance: -
d_gene: -
CDR3nt: TGTGCCAGCAGCCACAGTATAGCATTGGGGAACCAAGAGACCCAGTACTTC
CDR3aa: CASSHSIALGNQETQYF

j_gene: TRBJ2-7
len: 14
v_gene: TRBV5-4
abundance: -
d_gene: TRBD2
CDR3nt: TGTGCCAGCAGCTTTGCGGGAGAGGCCTACGAGCAGTACTTC
CDR3aa: CASSFAGEAYEQYF

j_gene: TRBJ2-1
len: 15
v_gene: TRBV7-9
abundance: once
d_gene: TRBD2
CDR3nt: TGTGCCAGCAGCTCGACTAGCGGGAGGGAAAATGAGCAGTTCTTC
CDR3aa: CASSSTSGRENEQFF

j_gene: TRBJ2-7
len: 12
v_gene: TRBV10-1
abundance: -
d_gene: TRBD1
CDR3nt: TGCGCCAGCTGGACAGGCTACTACGAGCAGTACTTC
CDR3aa: CASWTGYYEQYF

j_gene: TRBJ2-1
len: 13
v_gene: TRBV4-1
abundance: -
d_gene: -
CDR3nt: TGCGCCAGCAGCCAAGGCACGGACAATGAGCAGTTCTTC
CDR3aa: CASSQGTDNEQFF

j_gene: TRBJ2-5
len: 14
v_gene: TRBV6-5
abundance: -
d_gene: TRBD1
CDR3nt: TGTGCCAGCAATCAATTTCAGGGGGATGGGACCCAGTACTTC
CDR3aa: CASNQFQGDGTQYF

j_gene: TRBJ1-2
len: 14
v_gene: TRBV6-5
abundance: -
d_gene: TRBD1
CDR3nt: TGTGCCAGCAGTGGGGACAGGCAAAACTATGGCTACACCTTC
CDR3aa: CASSGDRQNYGYTF

j_gene: TRBJ1-4
len: 15
v_gene: TRBV7-9
abundance: -
d_gene: -
CDR3nt: TGTGCCAGCAGCCCCAGTCCCCGGAGTAATGAAAAACTGTTTTTT
CDR3aa: CASSPSPRSNEKLFF

j_gene: TRBJ2-3
len: 15
v_gene: TRBV6-1
abundance: -
d_gene: -
CDR3nt: TGTGCCAGCAGCCTTCGGACCGGAGGCACAGATACGCAGTATTTT
CDR3aa: CASSLRTGGTDTQYF

j_gene: TRBJ1-2
len: 13
v_gene: TRBV27
abundance: -
d_gene: -
CDR3nt: TGTGCCAGCAGTTCCCGGGATTCCTATGGCTACACCTTC
CDR3aa: CASSSRDSYGYTF

j_gene: TRBJ2-7
len: 14
v_gene: TRBV27
abundance: -
d_gene: -
CDR3nt: TGTGCCAGCAGCCGACAGGGAGGTCGCTACGAGCAGTACTTC
CDR3aa: CASSRQGGRYEQYF

j_gene: TRBJ2-7
len: 14
v_gene: TRBV30
abundance: -
d_gene: TRBD2
CDR3nt: TGTGCCTGGAGTGTACTAGCGGGGCCCTACGAGCAGTACTTC
CDR3aa: CAWSVLAGPYEQYF

j_gene: TRBJ2-2
len: 16
v_gene: TRBV9
abundance: -
d_gene: -
CDR3nt: TGTGCCAGCAGCCTAGAAAAGGGACTTTACGCCGGGGAGCTGTTTTTT
CDR3aa: CASSLEKGLYAGELFF

j_gene: TRBJ2-7
len: 14
v_gene: TRBV5-4
abundance: once
d_gene: -
CDR3nt: TGTGCCAGCACTTCAGCCGGGACATTATACGAGCAGTACTTC
CDR3aa: CASTSAGTLYEQYF

j_gene: TRBJ2-5
len: 15
v_gene: TRBV4-3
abundance: -
d_gene: TRBD1
CDR3nt: TGCGCCAGCAGCCAGGGGACAGGGGTTAAAGAGACCCAGTACTTC
CDR3aa: CASSQGTGVKETQYF

j_gene: TRBJ1-1
len: 15
v_gene: TRBV28
abundance: -
d_gene: -
CDR3nt: TGTGCCAGCAGTTGGGTCAGGGAGGCGAACACTGAAGCTTTCTTT
CDR3aa: CASSWVREANTEAFF

j_gene: TRBJ1-1
len: 13
v_gene: TRBV7-9
abundance: few
d_gene: -
CDR3nt: TGTGCCAGCAGCTTAGGCGGGGTGACTGAAGCTTTCTTT
CDR3aa: CASSLGGVTEAFF

j_gene: TRBJ1-1
len: 15
v_gene: TRBV6-5
abundance: -
d_gene: -
CDR3nt: TGTGCCAGCGCACAGGGTTGGGCAGGTGGCACTGAAGCTTTCTTT
CDR3aa: CASAQGWAGGTEAFF

j_gene: TRBJ1-1
len: 15
v_gene: TRBV7-6
abundance: -
d_gene: -
CDR3nt: TGTGCCAGCAGCTTAGCTCGAGACATGAACACTGAAGCTTTCTTT
CDR3aa: CASSLARDMNTEAFF

j_gene: TRBJ2-3
len: 18
v_gene: TRBV4-1
abundance: once
d_gene: -
CDR3nt: TGCGCCAGCAGCCTACGATCTGGGGTAGCGGTCATCACAGATACGCAGTATTTT
CDR3aa: CASSLRSGVAVITDTQYF